The next 23 T cell receptor beta chains were all read from a single sample in a study of blood T cell repertoires in COVID-19. TCRdb's table, derived via immunoSEQ multiplex PCR, lists solely in-frame clones and lacks some. The sample holds about 160,000 clones; just under 95% are singletons and the top ten take roughly 5%. Sequenced material: peripheral blood. These receptors all come from a woman aged 45 to 65 with acute or convalescent COVID-19.

The CDR3 here is CSVLYPGQETQYF. The CDR3 region has the DNA TGCAGCGTTCTTTACCCGGGGCAAGAGACCCAGTACTTC. The rearrangement uses TRBV29-1 and TRBJ2-5, with D possibly matching TRBD2 (5 bases). The CDR3 covers 13 residues. Between the trimmed V and J ends, which lost 5 bases and 2 bases, there was a span of 12 bases. The germline gives CDR1 SQVTM, CDR2 ANQGSEA.

The chain joins TRBV2 to TRBJ2-5; 10 bases agree with TRBD2. Germline-derived CDR1 and CDR2 are SNHLY and FYNNEI. There are 16 residues in the CDR3. V lost 7 bases, J lost 2 bases, and 10 bases stayed unmatched. The CDR3 bases are TGTGCCAGCACCCCGCTAGCGGGAGAATCTCAAGAGACCCAGTACTTC. Encoded protein: CASTPLAGESQETQYF.

The V call is TRBV19, the J call TRBJ2-5; tentatively, D is TRBD2 (5 bases). Germline values: CDR1 LNHDA, CDR2 SQIVND (reference sequence). V was clipped by 1 base and J by 4 bases, with 10 bases between them. The CDR3 runs to 14 residues. The CDR3 DNA follows: TGTGCCAGTAGTATAGGGGCACGGGGAGAGACCCAGTACTTC. This sequence encodes CASSIGARGETQYF. The full variable domain, its missing parts supplied by reference TRBV19 and TRBJ2-5, is DGGITQSPKYLFRKEGQNVTLSCEQNLNHDAMYWYRQDPGQGLRLIYYSQIVNDFQKGDIAEGYSVSREKKESFPLTVTSAQKNPTAFYLCASSIGARGETQYFGPGTRLLVL.

V usage is TRBV24-1 and J usage is TRBJ2-2; the D is unclear. The length of the CDR3 is 15 residues. The germline gives CDR1 KGHDR, CDR2 SFDVKD. Trimming left V 5 bases short and J 2 bases short, with 11 bases between. The CDR3 sequence: CATSGYSYNTGELFF. CDR3 coding DNA: TGTGCCACCAGTGGCTACTCATACAACACCGGGGAGCTGTTTTTT.

V is TRBV6-5 and J is TRBJ1-1, with 7 bases fitting TRBD1. The CDR3 length is 14 residues. V shed 7 bases, J shed 3 bases, and the junction held 8 bases outside the gene matches. In germline, CDR1 is MNHEY, CDR2 SVGAGI. The CDR3 here is CASTPTGLDTEAFF. CDR3 bases: TGTGCCAGCACCCCGACAGGGTTGGACACTGAAGCTTTCTTT.

V is TRBV5-5 and J is TRBJ1-1; D is ambiguous. Germline CDR1 is SGHKS and CDR2 is YYEKEE (reference sequence). V gave up 4 bases and J gave up 1 base, with 17 bases separating them. CDR3 length equals 16 residues. CDR3 sequence reads: CASSASRGSRNTEAFF. DNA of the CDR3: TGTGCCAGCAGCGCCTCCCGGGGTTCAAGGAACACTGAAGCTTTCTTT.

The V gene is TRBV3-1 (or the pseudogene TRBV3-2), the J gene TRBJ1-2; D perhaps matches TRBD1 (5 bases). V lost 0 bases, J lost 4 bases, and 6 bases lay in between. CDR1 and CDR2 from the germline V gene are LGHDT and YNNKEL (reference sequence). The CDR3 extends over 13 amino acids. The CDR3 DNA follows: TGTGCCAGCAGCCAAGAAGGGGCCTATGGCTACACCTTC. Its protein product is CASSQEGAYGYTF.

The chain couples TRBV14 to TRBJ2-7, with 7 bases lining up with TRBD1. The CDR3 consists of 16 residues. The ends lost 3 bases at V and 6 bases at J; junction bases unmatched: 14. CDR1 SGHDN and CDR2 FVKESK come from the germline V gene. The CDR3 bases are TGTGCCAGCAGCCATGCCTCCGGGACAGTACCCATCGAGCAGTACTTC. Encoded protein: CASSHASGTVPIEQYF. Variable domain in full (rest from reference TRBV14 and TRBJ2-7): EAGVTQFPSHSVIEKGQTVTLRCDPISGHDNLYWYRRVMGKEIKFLLHFVKESKQDESGMPNNRFLAERTGGTYSTLKVQPAELEDSGVYFCASSHASGTVPIEQYFGPGTRLTVT.

This clone has a single count. The CDR3 region has the DNA TGTGCCAGCAGCATGACACCTGTCTCCTACGAGCAGTACTTC. Amino acid sequence: CASSMTPVSYEQYF. V gene TRBV7-9 combines with J gene TRBJ2-7; D is unclear. There are 14 residues in the CDR3. Trimming removed 5 bases at V and 0 bases at J, with 11 bases between. Germline loops: CDR1 SEHNR, CDR2 FQNEAQ (reference sequence). The entire variable domain, with the rest obtained from reference TRBV7-9 and TRBJ2-7, is as follows: DTGVSQNPRHKITKRGQNVTFRCDPISEHNRLYWYRQTLGQGPEFLTYFQNEAQLEKSRLLSDRFSAERPKGSFSTLEIQRTEQGDSAMYLCASSMTPVSYEQYFGPGTRLTVT.

The rearrangement links TRBV6-2 or TRBV6-3 to TRBJ1-1; TRBD1 matches at 9 bases. Germline CDR1 reads MNHEY; CDR2 reads SVGEGT. Trimming took 6 bases from V and 12 from J; bases not matched to a gene: 11. The CDR3 length is 13 residues. CDR3 sequence reads: CASSRTGEAKPFF. The CDR3 DNA follows: TGTGCCAGCAGCCGGACAGGGGAGGCGAAGCCTTTCTTT.

The chain links TRBV7-3 to TRBJ1-1, with 7 bases fitting TRBD1. The CDR3 extends over 14 amino acids. Germline lookup yields CDR1 SGHTA and CDR2 FQGTGA. The junction had 8 bases not matched to a gene; V was cut back by 5 bases and J by 5 bases. CDR3 amino acids: CASSKQGKGTEAFF. The DNA for the CDR3 is TGTGCCAGCAGCAAACAGGGGAAGGGAACTGAAGCTTTCTTT.

The count of this clone is one. J is TRBJ1-1 and V is TRBV19, with no clear D. V was trimmed by 6 bases and J by 5 bases, leaving 16 bases between them. The CDR3 has 14 amino acids. CDR1 is LNHDA, CDR2 SQIVND, per germline (reference sequence). The chain's CDR3 is CASRAESLRTEAFF. The CDR3 nucleotides read TGTGCCAGTAGAGCCGAAAGCCTTAGAACTGAAGCTTTCTTT.

The rearrangement uses TRBV6-5 and TRBJ1-2; a weak D match, TRBD1 (5 bases). Germline loops: CDR1 MNHEY, CDR2 SVGAGI. V was clipped by 10 bases and J by 2 bases, with 14 bases between them. There are 13 residues in the CDR3. The CDR3 nucleotides are TGTGCCACGGAGGGGCAGCTAAACTATGGCTACACCTTC. It translates to CATEGQLNYGYTF.

The chain uses TRBV7-3 and TRBJ1-5, with 10 positions matching TRBD1. CDR3 length: 20 residues. Looked up from germline, CDR1 is SGHTA and CDR2 is FQGTGA. V lost 3 bases, J lost 0 bases, and 14 bases stayed unmatched. CDR3 amino acids: CASSFSFDRGLLDSNQPQHF. The CDR3 DNA follows: TGTGCCAGCAGCTTCTCCTTCGACAGGGGGCTACTGGATAGCAATCAGCCCCAGCATTTT. Using reference TRBV7-3 and TRBJ1-5 for the parts outside the CDR3, the full variable domain is GAGVSQTPSNKVTEKGKYVELRCDPISGHTALYWYRQSLGQGPEFLIYFQGTGAADDSGLPNDRFFAVRPEGSVSTLKIQRTERGDSAVYLCASSFSFDRGLLDSNQPQHFGDGTRLSIL.

The V call is TRBV5-4, the J call TRBJ2-2; 11 bases fit TRBD2. V was pared by 0 bases and J by 7 bases, with 5 bases of the junction left unmatched. This CDR3 comprises 16 residues. CDR1 and CDR2 (germline): SGHNT, YYREEE (reference sequence). CDR3 bases: TGTGCCAGCAGCTTGGAACTAGCGGGAGCGGGCGGGGAGCTGTTTTTT. It is translated as CASSLELAGAGGELFF. The whole variable domain, remainder taken from reference TRBV5-4 and TRBJ2-2, is ETGVTQSPTHLIKTRGQQVTLRCSSQSGHNTVSWYQQALGQGPQFIFQYYREEENGRGNFPPRFSGLQFPNYSSELNVNALELDDSALYLCASSLELAGAGGELFFGEGSRLTVL.

The chain uses TRBV6-5 and TRBJ2-5, with 7 bases identical to TRBD1. The V and J ends lost 6 bases and 9 bases, in that order; junction bases with no gene match: 4. The CDR3 covers 11 residues. The germline V gene has CDR1 MNHEY and CDR2 SVGAGI. This CDR3 is CASSVTGAQYF. For the CDR3, the DNA is TGTGCCAGCAGCGTAACAGGGGCCCAGTACTTC.

The chain combines TRBV4-1 with TRBJ1-6; 7 nucleotides agree with TRBD1. This CDR3 comprises 16 residues. Germline loops: CDR1 MGHRA, CDR2 YSYEKL. V dropped 4 bases and J dropped 7; count of bases not matched to a gene: 10. CDR3 DNA sequence: TGCGCCAGCAGCCCCTCCAGGGGACAGAGAAATTCACCCCTCCACTTT. Protein sequence: CASSPSRGQRNSPLHF.

The gene calls are TRBV12-5 and TRBJ1-2, with D tentatively TRBD1 (6 bases). The CDR3 runs 14 residues. V lost 7 bases and J lost 8, with 20 bases in between. Germline V CDR1 and CDR2: LGHNT, FRNRAP. CDR3 bases: TGTGCTAGTGCCTTAGGGCAGGGGCCCCTAGGCTACACCTTC. Its protein product is CASALGQGPLGYTF.

The gene calls are TRBV19 and TRBJ1-1; the match to TRBD1 covers 10 bases. CDR1 is LNHDA and CDR2 is SQIVND in the germline V gene (reference sequence). Trimming cost V 6 bases and J 4 bases; bases outside gene matches: 5. CDR3 length: 14 residues. CDR3 sequence (DNA): TGTGCCAGTAGGGGACAGGGGAGAGGCACTGAAGCTTTCTTT. Residues: CASRGQGRGTEAFF.

This chain connects TRBV19 to TRBJ2-1, with 9 nucleotides matching TRBD2. The length of the CDR3 is 15 residues. Germline assignment: CDR1 LNHDA and CDR2 SQIVND (reference sequence). V gave up 5 bases and J gave up 4 bases; unmatched junction bases: 6. CDR3 nucleotide sequence: TGTGCCAGTAGTCCACAGGGACTAGCTTACAATGAGCAGTTCTTC. Its translation is CASSPQGLAYNEQFF.

This sequence joins TRBV19 and TRBJ2-5; D remains ambiguous. V lost 10 bases and J lost 5, with 11 bases in between. Germline CDR1 reads LNHDA; CDR2 reads SQIVND (reference sequence). CDR3 length: 11 residues. The CDR3 nucleotides are TGTGCCACCCGCGCCCGGGAGACCCAGTACTTC. It encodes CATRARETQYF.

The chain joins TRBV5-4 to TRBJ2-2; D is possibly TRBD2 (5 bases). Germline V gene sequence: CDR1 SGHNT, CDR2 YYREEE (reference sequence). The V and J ends lost 10 bases and 2 bases respectively, with 6 bases between them. This CDR3 is built from 11 residues. This CDR3 reads CAGGNTGELFF. The DNA for the CDR3 is TGTGCCGGAGGCAACACCGGGGAGCTGTTTTTT. The entire variable domain, with the rest obtained from reference TRBV5-4 and TRBJ2-2, is as follows: ETGVTQSPTHLIKTRGQQVTLRCSSQSGHNTVSWYQQALGQGPQFIFQYYREEENGRGNFPPRFSGLQFPNYSSELNVNALELDDSALYLCAGGNTGELFFGEGSRLTVL.

V and J are TRBV12-3 or TRBV12-4 and TRBJ1-6, with TRBD1 matching 7 bases. CDR3 length: 12 residues. The V and J ends lost 5 bases and 14 bases, in that order; junction bases with no gene match: 6. CDR3 sequence: CASSGTAQSLHF. CDR3 coding DNA: TGTGCCAGCAGTGGGACAGCCCAGTCCCTCCACTTT.